This is a list of T cell receptor beta chains from one sample in a study of blood T cell repertoires in COVID-19. Produced via immunoSEQ multiplex PCR; TCRdb's table is partial and in-frame only. Of under 120,000 clones listed, approximately 70% are singletons. The sequenced sample consisted of peripheral blood. The receptors come from an elderly man with acute or convalescent COVID-19. The CDR3 runs from the conserved cysteine through the conserved F or W. D genes are given only for firm matches. Rows may omit the clone size; those that give it use once, few, many or a size class.

j_gene,v_gene,d_gene,abundance,CDR3aa,CDR3nt
TRBJ2-7,TRBV14,NA,NA,CASSHWGDSYEQYF,TGTGCCAGCAGCCATTGGGGCGACTCCTACGAGCAGTACTTC
TRBJ2-1,TRBV7-5,NA,once,CARAKNGGSGQFF,TGTGCCAGGGCTAAAAACGGGGGTAGCGGGCAGTTCTTC
TRBJ2-1,TRBV11-3,TRBD2,NA,CASSLRLANEQFF,TGTGCCAGCAGCCTTAGACTAGCCAATGAGCAGTTCTTC
TRBJ1-1,TRBV19,NA,NA,CASSSGSMNTEAFF,TGTGCCAGTAGCAGCGGGAGCATGAACACTGAAGCTTTCTTT
TRBJ2-1,TRBV29-1,NA,NA,CSVDSSSSYNEQFF,TGCAGCGTTGATTCTAGTAGCTCCTACAATGAGCAGTTCTTC
TRBJ1-5,TRBV15,TRBD1,NA,CATSRVGTVRQQPQHF,TGTGCCACCAGCAGAGTTGGGACAGTGAGGCAACAGCCCCAGCATTTT
TRBJ2-2,TRBV29-1,NA,NA,CSAPRGLDTGELFF,TGCAGCGCCCCAAGAGGGCTCGACACCGGGGAGCTGTTTTTT
TRBJ2-2,TRBV2,TRBD2,NA,CASSEGGFGTGELFF,TGTGCCAGCAGTGAGGGGGGGTTCGGCACCGGGGAGCTGTTTTTT
TRBJ2-7,TRBV7-9,NA,NA,CASSVVSGVYEQYF,TGTGCCAGCAGCGTCGTTAGCGGAGTCTACGAGCAGTACTTC
TRBJ2-3,TRBV9,NA,NA,CASSVGGGPGDTQYF,TGTGCCAGCAGCGTAGGAGGGGGTCCGGGGGATACGCAGTATTTT
TRBJ2-7,TRBV10-1,TRBD1,once,CASRTGAAGPYEQYF,TGCGCCAGCAGAACAGGGGCCGCTGGCCCCTACGAGCAGTACTTC
TRBJ1-2,TRBV19,TRBD1,NA,CASTPTRGAGYTF,TGTGCCAGTACCCCGACCAGGGGGGCCGGCTACACCTTC
TRBJ1-2,TRBV6-2/TRBV6-3,NA,NA,CASSFDTFAYTF,TGTGCCAGCAGTTTCGACACTTTCGCCTACACCTTC
TRBJ1-3,TRBV15,NA,once,CATRKAGSGNTIYF,TGTGCCACCAGAAAGGCGGGCTCTGGAAACACCATATATTTT
TRBJ1-4,TRBV7-9,TRBD1,once,CASSIGQGYNEKLFF,TGTGCCAGCAGCATTGGACAGGGATATAATGAAAAACTGTTTTTT
TRBJ2-2,TRBV2,NA,NA,CATEFRTPTGELFF,TGTGCCACCGAATTTCGGACTCCCACCGGGGAGCTGTTTTTT
TRBJ1-2,TRBV2,NA,NA,CASSKGGSGFYGYTF,TGTGCCAGCAGCAAGGGAGGGTCCGGCTTCTATGGCTACACCTTC
TRBJ2-5,TRBV29-1,TRBD1,NA,CSVQGEAETQYF,TGCAGCGTACAGGGGGAAGCAGAGACCCAGTACTTC
TRBJ2-7,TRBV5-1,TRBD1,few,CASSRGQETYEQYF,TGCGCCAGCAGCAGGGGACAGGAAACCTACGAGCAGTACTTC
TRBJ2-1,TRBV19,TRBD2,NA,CASGRPGLAGYNEQFF,TGTGCCAGTGGACGTCCGGGACTAGCGGGATACAATGAGCAGTTCTTC
TRBJ1-1,TRBV19,TRBD1,NA,CASSRLGTANTEAFF,TGTGCCAGTAGTAGGTTGGGGACAGCAAACACTGAAGCTTTCTTT
TRBJ2-7,TRBV4-3,TRBD1,NA,CASSLGQGASYEQYF,TGCGCCAGCAGCCTAGGACAGGGGGCCTCCTACGAGCAGTACTTC
TRBJ2-2,TRBV7-3,TRBD1,NA,CASSGGQGNTGELFF,TGTGCCAGCAGCGGGGGACAGGGGAACACCGGGGAGCTGTTTTTT
TRBJ1-1,TRBV19,NA,NA,CASSRAGMDTEAFF,TGTGCCAGTAGTAGGGCAGGCATGGACACTGAAGCTTTCTTT
TRBJ1-2,TRBV6-5,NA,few,CASSSVQTNNYGYTF,TGTGCCAGCAGTTCGGTACAGACCAATAACTATGGCTACACCTTC
TRBJ2-1,TRBV5-1,TRBD2,NA,CASSSVVSGYEQFF,TGCGCCAGCAGCTCGGTCGTTAGCGGGTATGAGCAGTTCTTC
TRBJ2-3,TRBV18,NA,NA,CASSPPKIGTGDTQYF,TGTGCCAGCTCACCACCAAAGATAGGGACTGGGGATACGCAGTATTTT
TRBJ1-4,TRBV28,TRBD1,NA,CASWTGGAGTNEKLFF,TGTGCCAGCTGGACAGGGGGCGCAGGGACTAATGAAAAACTGTTTTTT
TRBJ2-7,TRBV12-3/TRBV12-4,TRBD2,NA,CASSKGTSLKQYF,TGTGCCAGCAGTAAAGGGACTAGCCTAAAGCAGTACTTC
TRBJ1-1,TRBV6-5,TRBD1,NA,CASRPLGQGATEAFF,TGTGCCAGCAGACCCTTGGGACAGGGGGCCACTGAAGCTTTCTTT